This entry lists 20 T cell receptor beta chains sequenced from one sample in a study of T cells in narcolepsy. The assay was immunoSEQ multiplex PCR, and TCRdb's table has in-frame clones only and misses some. The data show roughly 20,000 clones, around 80% seen once. Sample: memory (CD45RA-) CD4+ T cells from blood. These receptors all stem from a human donor in good health.

This chain connects TRBV7-2 to TRBJ2-5; D unclear. V shed 6 bases and J shed 5 bases, with 19 bases lying between them. CDR3 length equals 15 residues. Germline assignment: CDR1 SGHTA and CDR2 FQGNSA. This CDR3 reads CASRTSFSRPETQYF. DNA for the CDR3: TGTGCCAGCAGGACTTCGTTCAGCCGACCGGAGACCCAGTACTTC.

The chain links TRBV10-3 to TRBJ1-5; tentative D call: TRBD1 (6 bases). The CDR3 is 16 amino acids. The V gene lost 3 bases and the J gene lost 7 bases, with 19 bases spanning the gap. Per germline, CDR1 ENHRY and CDR2 SYGVKD. CDR3 in DNA: TGTGCCATCAGTGAAAGGGCAGGGGCACTAGTCCAGCCCCAGCATTTT. It translates to CAISERAGALVQPQHF.

J is TRBJ1-2 and V is TRBV4-1; a weak D match, TRBD1 (6 bases). The CDR3 has 16 amino acids. The germline V gene has CDR1 MGHRA and CDR2 YSYEKL. Between the trimmed V and J ends, which lost 1 base and 4 bases, there was a span of 16 bases. In nucleotides, the CDR3 is TGCGCCAGCAGCCAAGTCTTGGGGGCGCGGAGCTATGGCTACACCTTC. It is translated as CASSQVLGARSYGYTF.

The V call is TRBV29-1, the J call TRBJ2-7; the D is unclear. Germline loops: CDR1 SQVTM, CDR2 ANQGSEA. CDR3 size: 12 residues. V was clipped by 6 bases and J by 5 bases, with 14 bases between them. The CDR3 region has the DNA TGCAGCGTCCTCTTTTCGGGCCACGAGCAGTACTTC. Its protein is CSVLFSGHEQYF.

The chain is built from TRBV11-2 and TRBJ2-5; possible D gene TRBD2, 7 bases. The CDR3 runs 14 residues. The germline V and J ends were trimmed by 3 bases and 4 bases, with 12 bases remaining between them. Germline V gene lookup returns CDR1 SGHAT and CDR2 FQNNGV. CDR3 region: CASSLSGGRETQYF. Written as DNA, the CDR3 is TGTGCCAGCAGCTTGTCGGGGGGCAGAGAGACCCAGTACTTC.

The chain combines TRBV5-1 with TRBJ2-3; D may correspond to TRBD1 or TRBD2 (5 bases each). The CDR3 has 14 amino acids. Germline V gene sequence: CDR1 SGHRS, CDR2 YFSETQ. Trimming took 4 bases from V and 2 from J, leaving 11 bases between them. CDR3: CASSGDHYTDTQYF. The CDR3 nucleotides read TGCGCCAGCAGCGGGGACCACTACACAGATACGCAGTATTTT.

In this sample, this clone turned up once. This chain links TRBV10-2 with TRBJ1-1; 9 bases match TRBD1. The V gene end was trimmed by 8 bases and the J gene end by 5 bases; junction bases not matched to a gene: 6. The CDR3 covers 13 residues. Germline V gives CDR1 WSHSY, CDR2 SAAADI. The CDR3 DNA sequence: TGCGCCAGCCGACAGGGGGGGGAGACTGAAGCTTTCTTT. Amino acid sequence: CASRQGGETEAFF.

The gene calls are TRBV7-6 and TRBJ1-3, with 7 bases fitting TRBD1. The trim removed 6 bases at V and 0 bases at J, leaving 8 bases unmatched. Germline-derived CDR1 and CDR2 are SGHVS and FNYEAQ. The CDR3 is 16 residues long. CDR3 DNA sequence: TGTGCCAGCAGTCAAAGCTCAGGGGGCTCTGGAAACACCATATATTTT. This codes for CASSQSSGGSGNTIYF.

This clone was observed a single time. The genes are TRBV19 and TRBJ2-5; 10 nucleotides agree with TRBD2. CDR1 is LNHDA, CDR2 SQIVND, per germline (reference sequence). There are 15 residues in the CDR3. V trimming: 7 bases; J trimming: 2 bases; junction bases outside the gene matches: 7. Here the CDR3 reads CASTDGAGGQETQYF. CDR3 sequence (DNA): TGTGCCAGTACCGATGGAGCGGGGGGGCAAGAGACCCAGTACTTC.

This clone was detected a few times. This chain connects TRBV9 to TRBJ2-2; D is undetermined. The CDR3 consists of 16 residues. V was pared by 0 bases and J by 5 bases, with 14 bases between. Looked up from germline, CDR1 is SGDLS and CDR2 is YYNGEE. The CDR3 reads CASSVAAGRWTGELFF. CDR3 sequence (DNA): TGTGCCAGCAGCGTAGCAGCCGGGCGGTGGACCGGGGAGCTGTTTTTT.

J is TRBJ1-1 and V is TRBV4-3, with D hard to call. The CDR3 has 13 residues. Germline CDR1 reads LGHNA; CDR2 reads YSLEER. V lost 0 bases and J 7 bases, leaving 9 bases between the germline ends. CDR3 sequence: CASSQDARSEAFF. In DNA form, the CDR3 reads TGCGCCAGCAGCCAAGATGCCAGGAGTGAAGCTTTCTTT.

A word on this clone: One end of the junction varies from germline; a read error may be responsible. The chain recombines TRBV19 with TRBJ1-5, with D maybe TRBD1 (5 bases). Germline values: CDR1 LNHDA, CDR2 SQIVND (reference sequence). This CDR3 comprises 13 residues. The CDR3 coding sequence is TGTGCCAGTAGTAGCTCCGGGACCCCCAGCCTCTTTTTT. It yields the protein CASSSSGTPSLFF.

This clone was observed once. The chain couples TRBV5-1 to TRBJ1-1; D gene unclear. CDR3 length: 14 amino acids. The V gene's germline CDR1 is SGHRS and CDR2 YFSETQ. V lost 0 bases, J lost 1 base, and 7 bases lay in between. The chain's CDR3 is CASSLEGRNTEAFF. For the CDR3, the DNA is TGCGCCAGCAGCTTGGAGGGAAGGAACACTGAAGCTTTCTTT.

The chain combines TRBV19 with TRBJ1-2; 7 bases match TRBD1. The CDR3 spans 14 residues. V dropped 6 bases and J dropped 3; count of bases not matched to a gene: 7. Germline values: CDR1 LNHDA, CDR2 SQIVND (reference sequence). The CDR3 spells CASSGDRSYYGYTF. CDR3 in DNA: TGTGCCAGTAGCGGGGACAGAAGCTACTATGGCTACACCTTC.

V gene TRBV11-2 combines with J gene TRBJ1-5; 11 bases line up with TRBD1. From germline, CDR1 is SGHAT and CDR2 FQNNGV. J lost 7 bases, V lost 5 bases, and 4 bases had no gene match. This CDR3 is 14 amino acids long. CDR3 sequence: CASSRDRGGQPQHF. In nucleotides, the CDR3 is TGTGCCAGCAGCCGGGACAGGGGGGGCCAGCCCCAGCATTTT.

This clone was recorded a few times. The V gene is TRBV4-1, the J gene TRBJ2-2; 7 bases align to TRBD1. The CDR3 length is 14 residues. Germline lookup yields CDR1 MGHRA and CDR2 YSYEKL. V shed 5 bases and J 7 bases; nucleotides not matched to a gene: 7. Here the CDR3 reads CASSSVGTVGELFF. The CDR3 bases are TGCGCCAGCAGCTCCGTTGGGACAGTCGGGGAGCTGTTTTTT.

The rearrangement joins TRBV5-1 to TRBJ1-2, with D maybe TRBD1 (6 bases). The V gene's germline CDR1 is SGHRS and CDR2 YFSETQ. The V end was cut by 7 bases, the J end by 0 bases, with 16 bases between. The CDR3 has 15 amino acids. The CDR3 DNA reads TGCGCCAGCGCCGAGGGACACCAAGCTAACTATGGCTACACCTTC. This codes for CASAEGHQANYGYTF.

In this sample, this clone turned up a few times. This sequence joins TRBV7-2 and TRBJ2-4, with 9 bases aligning to TRBD1. CDR3 length: 17 residues. Germline CDR1 reads SGHTA; CDR2 reads FQGNSA. After removal of 5 bases from V and 4 bases from J, the junction contained 12 bases not matched to a gene. In DNA form, the CDR3 reads TGTGCCAGCAGCCCAGCAGTACAGGGGGCGGGTAAAAACATTCAGTACTTC. It codes for CASSPAVQGAGKNIQYF.

The rearrangement uses TRBV6-6 and TRBJ2-7, with 11 nucleotides matching TRBD1. Germline loops: CDR1 MNHNY, CDR2 SVGAGI (reference sequence). The CDR3 runs 16 residues. Trimming removed 4 bases from V and 2 bases from J; junction bases left unmatched: 7. The CDR3 region is CASSSGQGAYPYEQYF. DNA for the CDR3: TGTGCCAGCAGTTCCGGACAGGGGGCCTATCCCTACGAGCAGTACTTC.

The chain couples TRBV5-8 to TRBJ2-3; a weak D match, TRBD1 (6 bases). Trimming took 0 bases from V and 2 from J, leaving 10 bases between them. CDR1 and CDR2 (germline): SGHTS, YDEGEE. The CDR3 consists of 15 residues. DNA for the CDR3: TGTGCCAGCAGCTTGGAAGGGACACTCACAGATACGCAGTATTTT. This encodes CASSLEGTLTDTQYF.